Sequencing of this T cell receptor (beta chain) was carried out in a study of cytomegalovirus exposure and HLA in healthy donors. Overall study results and limits: When analyzed later, a missense DCLRE1C variant was found to be linked to TCR beta V- and J-gene trimming. From TCR beta sequences, most subjects' HLA-A and HLA-B alleles were reportedly predicted accurately. Analyses of presence and absence presupposed an approximately uniform sequencing depth across donors.

This clone appeared a few times. Its antigen is still unknown. Vbeta (60) and Jbeta (13) primers were used in the PCR. Method: immunoSEQ multiplex PCR; TCRdb's copy keeps in-frame clones and lacks some. Of some 140,000 clones in the sample, around 72% were seen once. Germline V gene data show CDR1 as LGHNA and CDR2 as YSLEER. V lost 0 bases and J lost 8, with 20 bases in between. The CDR3 runs 17 residues. The sequence was obtained from a woman aged 40 to 50 in good health and CMV-seronegative. The sequencing sample was made of PBMCs. The chain links TRBV4-3 to TRBJ2-1, with TRBD1 as a possible D gene (6 bases). CDR3 in DNA: TGCGCCAGCAGCCAAGATCCCCAGGGCGTGGGACACGATGAGCAGTTCTTC. It is translated as CASSQDPQGVGHDEQFF.